Below are 5 T cell receptor beta chains sequenced from a single sample in a study of shared clonotypes between healthy human individuals. Clones were sequenced by immunoSEQ multiplex PCR, and TCRdb holds only the in-frame ones, with some missing. This sample has about 1.5 million clones, with roughly 96% found just once. Input material: naive CD4+ T cells sorted from blood. Subset: CD45RA+ positively selected. The receptor set was obtained from a young man in good health.

CDR3 loop: CASNRQGKFNYGYTF. The CDR3 nucleotides are TGTGCCAGCAATAGACAGGGAAAGTTTAACTATGGCTACACCTTC. V and J are TRBV7-9 and TRBJ1-2, with TRBD1 matching over 7 bases. The germline V gene encodes CDR1 SEHNR and CDR2 FQNEAQ (reference sequence). V gave up 7 bases and J gave up 1 base; unmatched junction bases: 9. The CDR3 runs 15 residues. Based on the CDR3 plus reference TRBV7-9 and TRBJ1-2, the full variable domain is DTGVSQNPRHKITKRGQNVTFRCDPISEHNRLYWYRQTLGQGPEFLTYFQNEAQLEKSRLLSDRFSAERPKGSFSTLEIQRTEQGDSAMYLCASNRQGKFNYGYTFGSGTRLTVV.

The CDR3 loop is CASSNGFEETQYF. For the CDR3, the DNA is TGTGCCAGTAGTAATGGATTCGAAGAGACCCAGTACTTC. The rearrangement joins TRBV19 to TRBJ2-5; D is undetermined. Looked up from germline, CDR1 is LNHDA and CDR2 is SQIVND (reference sequence). Trimming cost V 4 bases and J 3 bases, with 9 bases left between them. This CDR3 spans 13 amino acids.

Of note for this clone: An end of the junction does not agree with germline; a read error may underlie this. The chain employs TRBV7-7 and TRBJ2-5, with a tentative D call TRBD1 (5 bases). The better agreement between TRBJ2-7 and the DNA end casts doubt on the J call. Per the germline V gene, CDR1 is SSHAT and CDR2 is FNYEAQ (reference sequence). CDR3 length equals 13 residues. CDR3 residues: CASSLGAPYEQYF. CDR3 nucleotide sequence: TGTGCTAGCAGCTTAGGGGCCCCCTACGAGCAGTACTTC.

The genes are TRBV10-1 and TRBJ2-1; D remains ambiguous. The V end was cut by 4 bases, the J end by 0 bases, with 1 base between. CDR3 length: 12 residues. Germline V CDR1 and CDR2: WNHNN, SYGVQD (reference sequence). This chain's CDR3 is CASSGSYNEQFF. The CDR3 nucleotides read TGCGCCAGCAGTGGCTCCTACAATGAGCAGTTCTTC.

The chain links TRBV7-6 to TRBJ2-1; unclear D gene. The CDR3 runs 14 residues. V lost 0 bases and J 9 bases, leaving 12 bases between the germline ends. Germline CDR1 reads SGHVS; CDR2 reads FNYEAQ. The CDR3 nucleotides are TGTGCCAGCAGCTTAGCGCATGGGGTAGGTGAGCAGTTCTTC. Its translation is CASSLAHGVGEQFF.